This TCR beta chain appears in the sequencing data of a study of PD-L1 blockade in urothelial cancer. Background on the study: About nine tenths of the roughly 29 patients comprised males who had bladder-origin urothelial cancer. The authors examined blood 3 weeks (second dose) and 6 weeks after treatment start. Counts from blood samples showed a median of around 150,000 T cells.

Germline V lookup: CDR1 KGHSH, CDR2 LQKENI. The CDR3 has 12 amino acids. The V gene end was trimmed by 5 bases and the J gene end by 6 bases; junction bases not matched to a gene: 2. Time point reported: peripheral blood 6 weeks after treatment start. It was locally advanced or metastatic urothelial carcinoma that patients had. TCRdb's table, derived via immunoSEQ multiplex PCR, lists solely in-frame clones and lacks some. The sample lists 40,000 or so clones, less than 90% occurring once. This clonotype was sampled from a man aged 55 to 70 with urothelial cancer. The chain combines TRBV18 with TRBJ2-3; 7 bases line up with TRBD1. Sequencing used PBMCs, obtained around atezolizumab (anti-PD-L1) treatment. CDR3 coding DNA: TGTGCCAGCTCAAAACAGGGGGATACGCAGTATTTT. It yields the protein CASSKQGDTQYF.